This TCR beta chain was captured by sequencing in a study of cytotoxic CD8 clonotypes in ibrutinib-treated CLL. Background on the study: The study recorded mean values of around 250,000 productive templates and approximately 94,000 productive rearrangements per sample.

Profiling relied on immunoSEQ multiplex PCR, and the TCRdb table lists in-frame clones only, not all of them. Among approximately 45,000 clones, around 73% were seen once, and the ten largest hold roughly 13%. Findings of the study overall: Public clonotypes were uncommon and contracted or stayed stable on treatment. Researchers report that baseline clonality outpaced age-matched healthy donors and tracked circulating CD8+ T-cell counts. A rise in clonality was seen at ibrutinib response, and a fall back toward baseline was seen at progression.

The CDR3 is 13 residues long. CDR1 and CDR2 from the germline V gene are MNHEY and SVGAGI. V lost 2 bases to trimming and J lost 7 bases, with 9 bases between them. Turning to this clone: Its matching antigen is unknown.

The chain has TRBV6-5 and TRBJ2-1, with D unresolved. This TCR derives from a human donor with chronic lymphocytic leukemia. The sequencing used PBMCs, collected after 12 months of ibrutinib treatment. CDR3 residues: CASSYPGLNEQFF. CDR3 nucleotide sequence: TGTGCCAGCAGTTACCCCGGGCTAAATGAGCAGTTCTTC.